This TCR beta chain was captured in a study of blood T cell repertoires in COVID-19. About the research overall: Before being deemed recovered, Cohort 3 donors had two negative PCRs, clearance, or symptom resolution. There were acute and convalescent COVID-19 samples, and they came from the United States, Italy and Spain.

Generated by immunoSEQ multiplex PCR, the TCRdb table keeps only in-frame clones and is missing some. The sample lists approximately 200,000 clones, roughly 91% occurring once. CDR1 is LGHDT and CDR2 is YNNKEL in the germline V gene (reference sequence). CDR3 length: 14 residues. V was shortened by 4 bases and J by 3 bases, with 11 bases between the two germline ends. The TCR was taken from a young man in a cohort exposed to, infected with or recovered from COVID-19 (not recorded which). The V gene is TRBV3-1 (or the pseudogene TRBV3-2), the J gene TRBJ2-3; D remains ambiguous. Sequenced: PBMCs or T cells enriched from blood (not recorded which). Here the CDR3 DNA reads TGTGCCAGCAGCCGAAGACTTGGGACAGATACGCAGTATTTT. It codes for CASSRRLGTDTQYF.